This T cell receptor beta chain was identified during a study of blood T cell repertoires in COVID-19. Study information: Samples taken during acute and convalescent COVID-19 were collected in the United States, Italy and Spain. T cells, B-cell-depleted T cells, or PBMCs supplied cDNA or gDNA.

Original methodology: The assay estimated nucleated cells by amplifying reference gene primers. Libraries were prepared by immunoSEQ multiplex PCR; TCRdb keeps only in-frame clonotypes and omits some of them. Clone size and V and J calls were adopted from that table, with D and trimming inferred from the DNA. The sample comprises approximately 120,000 clones, approximately 80% of which are singletons, and approximately 25% rests with the top ten. The source of this sequence is a human donor in a cohort sampled during active COVID-19. Sample: peripheral blood.

CDR3 coding DNA: TGTGCCAGCAGCTCCGGACAGGCCGGCTCTGGAAACACCATATATTTT. As protein: CASSSGQAGSGNTIYF. This chain uses TRBV7-2 with TRBJ1-3; 7 bases fit TRBD1. J was trimmed by 0 bases and V by 4 bases; bases with no gene match: 6. CDR1 is SGHTA and CDR2 is FQGNSA in the germline V gene. The CDR3 totals 16 residues.